This paragraph reports one T cell receptor beta chain. This clone was counted between two and nine times. Its antigen is unknown. No much larger clonotype is one base removed from it; base qualities were not supplied. The source of the sample is a study of identifying expanded T cells in peripheral blood (dated by TCRdb to between 2018 and 2020). Describing the broader study: Technical replicates were generated by sequencing separate aliquots of the same genomic DNA pool, and four replicates were compared pairwise. The full study reports these points: The beta-binomial model significantly reduced the number of clones called differentially abundant and the false-positive rate across all healthy-donor time intervals. Across all healthy donors, variance in clone template counts between roughly 2-week samples was found to increase significantly with total template count. Approximately 1.2 differentially abundant clones were flagged by the binomial model between technical replicates, whereas about 16 and 19 were flagged over two weeks and four weeks, respectively. It was expected by the authors that biological variance in healthy repertoires might increase further over much longer intervals, such as months to years.

The immunoSEQ Assay, which uses bias-controlled multiplex PCR amplification of genomic DNA, was used to profile TCRbeta CDR3 regions. The paper's processing steps were these. The absolute abundance of each unique TCRbeta CDR3 region was quantified after sequences were collapsed and filtered. Differential abundance was tested with a binomial (Fisher-equivalent) model and with a beta-binomial model adding time-dependent variance fitted from healthy donors. Any clone with fewer than 5 combined templates was excluded, and a clone was called differentially abundant if its Benjamini-Hochberg FDR was below 0.01. Beta-binomial variance was modeled as a function of total template count across the two samples using the form v = (b*log(k)+a)^2. TCRdb holds this immuneACCESS table with in-frame rearrangements only. Some clones are missing; in checked studies, unresolved V genes explain under half, and the rest has no known cause. V and J calls and clone size follow that table, whereas D and trimming were derived from the DNA. Across this sample there are 90,000 to 100,000 clones, with about 90% seen only once. Of the sample, 3% to 5% falls within the top ten clones.

V loses 3 bases of germline sequence and J loses 0 bases, and the interval between the two ends is 0 bases. The CDR3 runs 11 amino acids, cysteine and phenylalanine included. Here the CDR3 DNA is all that survives: 33 bases in frame from base 1. The germline V gene supplies CDR1 SGHDT and CDR2 YYEEEE. No immune events such as infections were documented for the healthy donors during the collection period. Time-dependent variance in a beta-binomial model of T-cell clone differential abundance was calibrated using healthy-donor blood repertoires as a training cohort. The training cohort included around 10 healthy donors, of whom 3 were female and 7 were male. Donor ages ranged from 29 to 64 years, with an average of about 41 years. Whole blood, obtained from a commercial supplier, was collected from each healthy donor at three time points spaced around 2 weeks apart. For immunosequencing, genomic DNA was extracted from whole blood that had not been sorted.

The chain employs TRBV5-6 and TRBJ2-5; no D segment can be confidently identified. What was sequenced was blood. This TCR was sampled from a person aged 18 to 75 in good health. The nucleotide sequence reads TGTGCCAGCAGCTACCAAGAGACCCAGTACTTC. This encodes CASSYQETQYF.